This T cell receptor (beta chain) was captured in a study of shared clonotypes between healthy human individuals. Looking at the study overall: The cohort comprised a couple of women and a few men. Their ages spanned 18 to 49 years. Study-wide results and caveats: The researchers took only blood, and tissue repertoires probably look different. What naive subsets generally showed was a larger estimated richness than memory subsets showed.

Nashville, Tennessee was home to all donors, each a Caucasian adult. This clone has a count of ten or more. Its antigen is not identified. The CDR3 consists of 15 residues. The germline V gene has CDR1 SGHTA and CDR2 FQGNSA. Only in-frame clones appear in the TCRdb table, and some are missing; sequencing was by immunoSEQ multiplex PCR. The data hold roughly 1,000,000 clones, with around 78% observed a single time. The chain carries TRBV7-2 and TRBJ2-5; 8 positions match TRBD1. The end of the DNA aligns better with TRBJ2-7, so the J call may be wrong. This clonotype was obtained from a young man in good health. Some clones in this sample may be carry-over from other donors' samples. The sequencing sample was made of memory CD4+ T cells from PBMCs. Subset defined: CD45RA-negative fraction. Here the CDR3 DNA reads TGTGCCAGCAGATTTCGGGACAGGAGCTCCTACGAGCAGTACTTC. It encodes CASRFRDRSSYEQYF.